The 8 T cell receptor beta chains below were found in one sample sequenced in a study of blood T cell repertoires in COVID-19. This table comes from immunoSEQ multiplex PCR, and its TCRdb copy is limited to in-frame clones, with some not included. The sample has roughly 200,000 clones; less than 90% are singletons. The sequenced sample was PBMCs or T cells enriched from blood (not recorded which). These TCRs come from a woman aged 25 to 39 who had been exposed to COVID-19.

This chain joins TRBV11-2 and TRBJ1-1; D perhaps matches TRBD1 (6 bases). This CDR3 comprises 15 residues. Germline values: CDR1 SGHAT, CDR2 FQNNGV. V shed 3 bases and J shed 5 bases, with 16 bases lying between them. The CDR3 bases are TGTGCCAGCAGCTTTGTTGGGGGGGCGGAAACTGAAGCTTTCTTT. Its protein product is CASSFVGGAETEAFF.

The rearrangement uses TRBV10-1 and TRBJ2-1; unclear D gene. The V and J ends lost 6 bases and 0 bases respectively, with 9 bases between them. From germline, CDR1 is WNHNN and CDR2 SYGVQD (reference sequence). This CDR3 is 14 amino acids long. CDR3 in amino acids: CASRTITSYNEQFF. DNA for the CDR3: TGCGCCAGCAGAACAATAACCTCCTACAATGAGCAGTTCTTC.

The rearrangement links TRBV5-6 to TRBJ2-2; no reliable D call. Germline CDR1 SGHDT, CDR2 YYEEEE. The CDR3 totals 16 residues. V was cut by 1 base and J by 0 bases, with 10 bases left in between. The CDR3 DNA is TGTGCCAGCAGCTTGTCCCCGGTCGCGAACACCGGGGAGCTGTTTTTT. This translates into CASSLSPVANTGELFF.

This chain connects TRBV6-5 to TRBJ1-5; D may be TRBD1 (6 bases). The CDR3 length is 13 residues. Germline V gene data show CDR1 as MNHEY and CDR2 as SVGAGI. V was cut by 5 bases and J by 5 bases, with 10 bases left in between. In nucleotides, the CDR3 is TGTGCCAGCAGTCCGGGGGGCTATCAGCCCCAGCATTTT. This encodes CASSPGGYQPQHF.

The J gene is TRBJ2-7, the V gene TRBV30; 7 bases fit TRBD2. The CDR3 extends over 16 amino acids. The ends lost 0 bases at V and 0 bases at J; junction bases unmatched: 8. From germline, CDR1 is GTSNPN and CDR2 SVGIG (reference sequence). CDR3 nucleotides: TGTGCCTGGAGTGTGGAAAGCGGGGTAATCTCCTACGAGCAGTACTTC. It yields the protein CAWSVESGVISYEQYF.

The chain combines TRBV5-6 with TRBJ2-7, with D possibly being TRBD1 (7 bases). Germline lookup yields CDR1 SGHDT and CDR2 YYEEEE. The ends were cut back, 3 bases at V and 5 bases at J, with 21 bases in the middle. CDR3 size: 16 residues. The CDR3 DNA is TGTGCCAGCAGCTGGAGCAATTACAGGGGAGGCCACGAGCAGTACTTC. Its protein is CASSWSNYRGGHEQYF.

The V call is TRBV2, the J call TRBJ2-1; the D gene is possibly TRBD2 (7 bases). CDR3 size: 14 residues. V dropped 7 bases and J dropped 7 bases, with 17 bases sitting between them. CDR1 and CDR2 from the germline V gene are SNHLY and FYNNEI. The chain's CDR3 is CASKSGGLINEQFF. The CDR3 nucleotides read TGTGCCAGCAAGTCGGGGGGCCTTATTAATGAGCAGTTCTTC.

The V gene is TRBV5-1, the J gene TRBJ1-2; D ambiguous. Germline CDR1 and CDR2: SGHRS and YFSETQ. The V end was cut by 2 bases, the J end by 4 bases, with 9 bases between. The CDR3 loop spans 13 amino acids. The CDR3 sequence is CASSLEGVYGYTF. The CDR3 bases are TGCGCCAGCAGCTTAGAAGGAGTCTATGGCTACACCTTC. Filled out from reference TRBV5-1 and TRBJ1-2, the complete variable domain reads KAGVTQTPRYLIKTRGQQVTLSCSPISGHRSVSWYQQTPGQGLQFLFEYFSETQRNKGNFPGRFSGRQFSNSRSEMNVSTLELGDSALYLCASSLEGVYGYTFGSGTRLTVV.